This TCR beta chain was sequenced for a study of T cell responses to AZD1222 COVID-19 vaccine. Produced via immunoSEQ multiplex PCR; TCRdb's table is partial and in-frame only. The table lists more than 90,000 clones, around 84% of them singletons. Second-dose groups at about 4 or about 12 weeks were pooled. CDR1 and CDR2 from the germline V gene are ENHRY and SYGVKD. CDR3 length: 15 amino acids. Trimming shortened V by 2 bases and J by 0 bases, and 7 bases separated the two germline ends. This specimen consisted of peripheral blood, obtained 28 days after the second AZD1222 dose. The sequence came from an adult who received the AZD1222 COVID-19 vaccine. V usage is TRBV10-3 and J usage is TRBJ1-4, with D hard to call. The CDR3 sequence is CAISERPTTNEKLFF. CDR3 bases: TGTGCCATCAGTGAGCGACCAACAACTAATGAAAAACTGTTTTTT.